The clone carrying this T cell receptor (beta chain) was seen only a few times. Its antigen is unidentified. The sample is drawn from a study of post-analysis software for immune sequencing data. Whole-study findings and limits: Strong co-clustering by F measure was evident for samples that had been prepared in the same batch. When patients were compared with controls, a handful of TRBV segments were more frequent, TRBV5-6, TRBV5-1 and TRBV20-1 among them.

Presence of unique molecular identifiers characterized the TCR beta cDNA libraries. TCRdb fed the PCR reads into MiXCR, producing one record per CDR3 protein. The table shows hundreds of thousands of distinct CDR3 sequences, with roughly 27% occurring only once. Germline CDR1 reads LGHDT; CDR2 reads YNNKEL (reference sequence). V was clipped by 6 bases and J by 3 bases; unmatched bases: 4. The CDR3 is made up of 13 amino acids. The J gene is TRBJ2-7, the V gene TRBV3-1, with 8 bases that match TRBD1. The TCR was taken from a girl aged 5-17 years with multiple sclerosis. The source material was blood. This CDR3 reads CASRSGTGYEQYF. The CDR3 DNA follows: TGTGCCAGCAGATCCGGGACAGGCTACGAGCAGTACTTC.